This T cell receptor beta chain came from a study of radiation and T cells in renal cell carcinoma. The V end lost 0 bases, the J end lost 6 bases, and 8 bases lay between the germline ends. The CDR3 spans 13 residues. Germline CDR1 reads LGHNT; CDR2 reads FRNRAP. Treatment here: treatment-naive control, cytoreductive nephrectomy. The table came from immunoSEQ multiplex PCR; TCRdb's copy has only in-frame clones and leaves some out. The table has fewer than 10,000 clones, roughly two thirds seen once. The source was tumor tissue, collected from a patient whose treatment was nephrectomy without radiotherapy. The TCR was taken from a man aged 55 to 70 with renal cell carcinoma. This rearrangement joins TRBV12-5 to TRBJ1-1; D unclear. CDR3 residues: CASGLVRGSEAFF. The CDR3, as DNA: TGTGCTAGTGGTTTGGTACGAGGGTCTGAAGCTTTCTTT.